This T cell receptor (beta chain) is from a study of a mutant IDH1 vaccine in newly diagnosed glioma. Across the whole study: Radiotherapy alone preceded vaccination by 4-6 weeks; alternatively, vaccination started with temozolomide cycles. Treated patients comprised about 60% males and approximately 38% females, mean age around 40 years. Every participant had undergone radiotherapy, temozolomide, or both before, and most underwent both.

This clone was observed once. Its antigen is not known. Time point specified: week 11, during vaccination. Vaccination used 300 ug of mutant IDH1 20-mer peptide per dose, with topical imiquimod. Data came from immunoSEQ multiplex PCR; TCRdb stores just in-frame clones and leaves some out. In the table there are around 25,000 clones, about 77% of which are singletons. This CDR3 is built from 15 residues. The V end was cut by 0 bases, the J end by 6 bases, with 15 bases between. Germline values: CDR1 ENHRY, CDR2 SYGVKD. The chain combines TRBV10-3 with TRBJ2-7; the D gene is possibly TRBD1 (5 bases). This specimen was PBMCs, taken from a glioma patient whose treatment included an IDH1 peptide vaccine. The source is a woman in her late teens or twenties with glioma. The CDR3 nucleotides are TGTGCCATCAGTGAGTCCGGAAACAGGATTAGCGAGCAGTACTTC. Translated: CAISESGNRISEQYF.